This T cell receptor (beta chain) derives from a study of T cell repertoires in cytomegalovirus infection. Across the study: The public TCR beta signatures pointed to both CMV infection and matching HLA type. Findings of the study overall: Accumulated public TCR beta family frequency recognized individuals carrying CMV together with the relevant HLA. HLA-C-restricted CMV-specific TCR beta clonotypes were dominant in the ex vivo response.

Details on this clonotype: Antigen: not known.

Each CDR3 protein is one row after TCRdb ran MiXCR on the reads. The data hold 250,000 or so distinct CDR3 sequences, with roughly 12% observed a single time. This TCR came from a human donor in good health (CMV status not recorded). Some clones in this sample may be carry-over from other donors' samples. The sequencing input was PBMCs.

CDR3 DNA: TGTGCCAGTAGTATCACAGGGGATAATTCACCCCTCCACTTT. This sequence encodes CASSITGDNSPLHF. The chain carries TRBV19 and TRBJ1-6; TRBD1 aligns across 7 bases. Germline CDR1 is LNHDA and CDR2 is SQIVND (reference sequence). With V trimmed by 3 bases and J by 5 bases, 1 base remained unmatched. This CDR3 has 14 residues.